A selection of T cell receptor beta chains follows, all from one sample in a study of cytomegalovirus exposure and HLA in healthy donors. TCRdb's copy holds only in-frame clones and misses some; the assay was immunoSEQ multiplex PCR. This sample carries more than 150,000 clones, approximately 80% of them seen once, and the ten largest clones take under 9%. The specimen sequenced was PBMCs. The receptors stem from a woman aged 40-49 years in good health and CMV-seropositive. CDR3s include the opening cysteine and the closing phenylalanine or tryptophan. A D gene is named only where the DNA matches it firmly. Size is omitted from some rows. Given values are once, few, many or a class for expanded clones.

>TRBV2|once|TRBJ2-7|NA
CASRMGLYEQYF
TGTGCCAGCAGGATGGGGCTCTACGAGCAGTACTTC
>TRBV28|NA|TRBJ1-5|NA
CASTLVNQPQHF
TGTGCCAGCACCTTAGTCAATCAGCCCCAGCATTTT
>TRBV7-2|NA|TRBJ2-5|TRBD1
CASSKDRGNQETQYF
TGTGCCAGCAGCAAGGACAGGGGAAATCAAGAGACCCAGTACTTC
>TRBV19|NA|TRBJ2-3|NA
CASSTGRLDTDTQYF
TGTGCCAGTAGCACTGGGAGGCTTGACACAGATACGCAGTATTTT
>TRBV30|once|TRBJ2-2|TRBD2
CAWTFSRGVLTGELFF
TGTGCCTGGACCTTCTCGCGGGGGGTACTCACCGGGGAGCTGTTTTTT
>TRBV19|NA|TRBJ2-1|NA
CASSIDRGYNEQFF
TGTGCCAGTAGTATAGATCGGGGCTACAATGAGCAGTTCTTC
>TRBV5-4|once|TRBJ1-2|NA
CASSLEAGSDGYTF
TGTGCCAGCAGCTTGGAGGCAGGTAGTGATGGCTACACCTTC
>TRBV4-3|few|TRBJ2-1|TRBD2
CASSQEASGGDYEQFF
TGCGCCAGCAGCCAAGAAGCTAGCGGGGGGGATTACGAGCAGTTCTTC
>TRBV19|once|TRBJ1-2|TRBD1
CASSITGQANYGYTF
TGTGCCAGTAGTATCACCGGACAGGCTAACTATGGCTACACCTTC
>TRBV5-1|NA|TRBJ2-7|TRBD2
CASSLAAGTSGGEQYF
TGCGCCAGCAGCTTGGCAGCCGGGACTAGCGGGGGCGAGCAGTACTTC
>TRBV5-1|NA|TRBJ1-2|NA
CASSLADYYGYTF
TGCGCCAGCAGCTTAGCGGACTACTATGGCTACACCTTC
>TRBV6-5|once|TRBJ1-1|NA
CASRLRVGAEAFF
TGTGCCAGCAGGTTGCGGGTGGGAGCTGAAGCTTTCTTT
>TRBV5-6|few|TRBJ1-3|NA
CASSHGTFGNTIYF
TGTGCCAGCAGCCACGGGACTTTTGGAAACACCATATATTTT
>TRBV6-1|NA|TRBJ1-1|NA
CASSEYSSIEAFF
TGTGCCAGCAGTGAATACTCGTCGATTGAAGCTTTCTTT
>TRBV4-1|NA|TRBJ2-2|TRBD1
CASSQGVTGLTGELFF
TGCGCCAGCAGCCAAGGGGTGACAGGGTTGACCGGGGAGCTGTTTTTT
>TRBV5-4|few|TRBJ2-4|TRBD1
CASSDGDRGRGSVQYF
TGTGCCAGCAGCGACGGAGACAGGGGGCGCGGTAGCGTTCAGTACTTC
>TRBV6-6|NA|TRBJ1-2|NA
CASTFSNYGYTF
TGTGCCAGCACCTTCAGTAACTATGGCTACACCTTC
>TRBV4-3|few|TRBJ2-7|NA
CASSQGGRPPTEQYF
TGCGCCAGCAGCCAAGGTGGCAGGCCACCTACGGAGCAGTACTTC
>TRBV10-2|NA|TRBJ2-1|TRBD2
CASMTGLAGDYNEQFF
TGCGCCAGCATGACGGGACTAGCGGGGGACTACAATGAGCAGTTCTTC
>TRBV6-1|NA|TRBJ1-2|NA
CASSEAPGVLGYTF
TGTGCCAGCAGTGAAGCCCCCGGGGTGCTTGGCTACACCTTC
>TRBV2|NA|TRBJ2-5|TRBD1
CANGQGETQYF
TGTGCCAACGGACAGGGCGAGACCCAGTACTTC
>TRBV19|NA|TRBJ1-1|NA
CASSPGTEAFF
TGTGCCAGTAGTCCCGGCACTGAAGCTTTCTTT
>TRBV7-9|NA|TRBJ1-5|NA
CGVGANQPQHF
TGTGGAGTGGGGGCCAATCAGCCCCAGCATTTT
>TRBV6-6|NA|TRBJ2-2|TRBD2
CANKAGGGTGELFF
TGTGCCAATAAAGCGGGGGGTGGAACCGGGGAGCTGTTTTTT
>TRBV6-1|NA|TRBJ2-7|TRBD1
CASRGQVTFYEQYF
TGTGCCAGCAGGGGACAGGTAACCTTCTACGAGCAGTACTTC
>TRBV7-8|NA|TRBJ2-7|TRBD1
CASSPWGQGDAYEQYF
TGTGCCAGCAGCCCCTGGGGACAGGGTGACGCCTACGAGCAGTACTTC
>TRBV2|NA|TRBJ1-1|TRBD1
CASLSGQGTEAFF
TGTGCCAGCCTTTCGGGACAGGGGACTGAAGCTTTCTTT
>TRBV28|NA|TRBJ2-7|TRBD2
CASIAGGSSYEQYF
TGTGCCAGCATTGCGGGGGGTAGCTCCTACGAGCAGTACTTC
>TRBV25-1|NA|TRBJ1-1|NA
CASSPGGAGNMNTEAFF
TGTGCCAGCAGCCCCGGGGGTGCAGGGAACATGAACACTGAAGCTTTCTTT
>TRBV4-1|once|TRBJ2-1|TRBD2
CASSLTRERGGDFNEQFF
TGCGCCAGCAGCCTAACACGAGAGCGGGGGGGCGATTTCAATGAGCAGTTCTTC
>TRBV18|NA|TRBJ2-7|TRBD2
CASSPTSGGAPNEQYF
TGTGCCAGCTCACCTACTAGCGGGGGGGCTCCCAACGAGCAGTACTTC
>TRBV5-6|NA|TRBJ2-1|NA
CASSLQGHEQFF
TGTGCCAGCAGCCTGCAGGGGCATGAGCAGTTCTTC
>TRBV27|NA|TRBJ1-4|NA
CASSRQPNEKLFF
TGTGCCAGCTCTAGACAGCCTAATGAAAAACTGTTTTTT
>TRBV2|NA|TRBJ1-2|TRBD1
CASSETGIGYTF
TGTGCCAGCAGTGAGACAGGGATTGGCTACACCTTC
>TRBV7-9|NA|TRBJ2-5|NA
CASSGRLSGLGETQYF
TGTGCCAGCAGCGGGCGACTCAGCGGGCTAGGGGAGACCCAGTACTTC
>TRBV9|once|TRBJ2-1|TRBD2
CASSDPGSSGGWNEQFF
TGTGCCAGCAGCGACCCGGGGTCTAGCGGGGGCTGGAATGAGCAGTTCTTC
>TRBV19|NA|TRBJ1-2|TRBD1
CASGARDRAPGYTF
TGTGCCAGTGGGGCTAGGGACAGGGCCCCTGGCTACACCTTC
>TRBV13|NA|TRBJ1-1|NA
CASSSLARARVNTEAFF
TGTGCCAGCAGCTCGCTTGCTAGGGCGAGGGTGAACACTGAAGCTTTCTTT
>TRBV2|NA|TRBJ1-1|NA
CASSEWSGATEASF
TGTGCCAGCAGTGAATGGTCAGGGGCTACTGAAGCTTCCTTT
>TRBV11-2|NA|TRBJ2-5|NA
CASSLDTGRETQYF
TGTGCCAGCAGCTTAGATACAGGGAGAGAGACCCAGTACTTC
>TRBV11-2|NA|TRBJ2-7|TRBD2
CASSSRTSGLYEQYF
TGTGCCAGCAGCTCCCGGACTAGCGGACTTTACGAGCAGTACTTC